These 10 T cell receptor beta chains were sequenced from one sample in a study of T cells after posttransplantation cyclophosphamide. Cyclophosphamide on days +3 and +4 followed busulfan-fludarabine conditioning and a marrow graft. The assay was immunoSEQ multiplex PCR, and TCRdb's table has in-frame clones only and misses some. The sample has around 13,000 clones, none seen only once. This material consisted of PBMCs, taken after allogeneic stem cell transplant with posttransplant cyclophosphamide. The receptors were gathered from a female patient in her forties or fifties who received an allogeneic stem cell transplant from an unrelated donor, was CMV-positive, and had acute GVHD only. Some T cells may originate from the graft donor.

This clone was detected ten times or more. The V and J genes are TRBV4-1 and TRBJ1-1, with 11 bases lining up with TRBD1. V shed 6 bases and J 6 bases; nucleotides not matched to a gene: 3. Looked up from germline, CDR1 is MGHRA and CDR2 is YSYEKL. The CDR3 covers 13 residues. The CDR3 region is CASRPGQGAEAFF. The CDR3 DNA reads TGCGCCAGCAGGCCGGGACAGGGGGCTGAAGCTTTCTTT.

The sample holds a few counts of this clone. CDR3 bases: TGTGCCAGCAGCTTAGAAGGTGCACCGGAGGCCTACGAGCAGTACTTC. It encodes CASSLEGAPEAYEQYF. The genes are TRBV7-9 and TRBJ2-7; TRBD2 is a possible D gene (5 bases). V lost 1 base and J lost 2, with 15 bases in between. CDR1 and CDR2 from the germline V gene are SEHNR and FQNEAQ (reference sequence). The CDR3 is made up of 16 amino acids.

This clone was counted at least ten times. This sequence joins TRBV4-3 and TRBJ1-5, with D perhaps matching TRBD1 (5 bases). The V end was cut by 4 bases, the J end by 4 bases, with 8 bases between. This CDR3 is 13 amino acids long. Per germline, CDR1 LGHNA and CDR2 YSLEER. This CDR3 is CASSLKGNQPQHF. CDR3 DNA: TGCGCCAGCAGCCTAAAGGGGAATCAGCCCCAGCATTTT.

This clone was seen at least ten times. This rearrangement joins TRBV6-1 to TRBJ1-1; 11 bases map to TRBD1. This CDR3 spans 15 amino acids. Losses at the gene ends were 4 bases for V and 4 bases for J; bases not matched to a gene: 5. Germline V gives CDR1 MNHNS, CDR2 SASEGT. In DNA form, the CDR3 reads TGTGCCAGCAGTGCACGGACAGGGGGCGGCACTGAAGCTTTCTTT. As protein: CASSARTGGGTEAFF.

The chain has TRBV6-1 and TRBJ1-6, with no clear D. Trimming took off 3 bases at V and 6 bases at J, with 12 bases between the two ends. Germline CDR1 reads MNHNS; CDR2 reads SASEGT. This CDR3 is built from 15 residues. The CDR3 is CASSEAEVGNSPLHF. CDR3 coding DNA: TGTGCCAGCAGTGAGGCGGAGGTTGGTAATTCACCCCTCCACTTT.

This clone was counted many times. The chain carries TRBV29-1 and TRBJ2-1; D is uncertain. Looked up from germline, CDR1 is SQVTM and CDR2 is ANQGSEA. Trimming removed 4 bases from V and 0 bases from J, with 7 bases in between. The CDR3 has 13 residues. The CDR3 loop is CSVVVSSYNEQFF. The CDR3 nucleotides are TGCAGCGTTGTGGTGAGCTCCTACAATGAGCAGTTCTTC.

This clone was detected many times. V gene TRBV7-9 combines with J gene TRBJ1-3, with 7 bases lining up with TRBD1. J was trimmed by 2 bases and V by 5 bases; bases with no gene match: 3. The length of the CDR3 is 14 residues. Germline CDR1 SEHNR, CDR2 FQNEAQ (reference sequence). The CDR3 loop is CASSTGVTGNTIYF. The DNA of the CDR3 is TGTGCCAGCAGCACAGGGGTAACTGGAAACACCATATATTTT.

This clone was recorded at least ten times. V usage is TRBV10-3 and J usage is TRBJ2-5; 11 nucleotides agree with TRBD2. The CDR3 runs to 18 residues. Trimming at V came to 0 bases and at J to 7 bases, leaving 13 bases not matched to a gene. Germline V gives CDR1 ENHRY, CDR2 SYGVKD. CDR3 nucleotide sequence: TGTGCCATCAGTGAGTCGATAGGGACTAGCGGAGGTAGTGGGACCCAGTACTTC. This codes for CAISESIGTSGGSGTQYF.

This clone was seen many times. This chain links TRBV9 with TRBJ2-7; D gene unclear. The germline V and J ends were trimmed by 3 bases and 1 base, with 14 bases remaining between them. This CDR3 is built from 15 residues. In germline, CDR1 is SGDLS, CDR2 YYNGEE. The CDR3 loop reads CASSARPAESYEQYF. The DNA for the CDR3 is TGTGCCAGCAGCGCCCGCCCGGCGGAGTCCTACGAGCAGTACTTC.

The rearrangement joins TRBV6-5 to TRBJ2-7, with D perhaps matching TRBD1 (6 bases). Germline V gives CDR1 MNHEY, CDR2 SVGAGI. The CDR3 runs 14 residues. V lost 6 bases, J lost 0 bases, and 12 bases lay in between. CDR3 sequence reads: CASRKLTGSYEQYV. CDR3 nucleotide sequence: TGTGCCAGCAGGAAATTGACAGGCTCCTACGAGCAGTACGTC.